The source of this T cell receptor beta chain is a study of cytomegalovirus exposure and HLA in healthy donors. Findings and limits, study-wide: According to the study, 160 or so TCR beta chains were cytomegalovirus-associated. Reports indicated that the classifier achieved high specificity and sensitivity in diagnosing cytomegalovirus status.

Concerning this clone: What it recognizes is unknown.

The protocol was immunoSEQ multiplex PCR, while the TCRdb copy is restricted to in-frame clones and leaves out a portion. Here the sample spans roughly 200,000 clones, 86% being singletons. The TCR originated in a man under 40 in good health and CMV-seropositive. The sequenced material came from PBMCs.

CDR3 DNA sequence: TGTGCCAGCAGCTTAGAGGGGCTAAGCACAGATACGCAGTATTTT. Amino acids: CASSLEGLSTDTQYF. The chain links TRBV7-9 to TRBJ2-3; D may be TRBD1 (5 bases). Germline assignment: CDR1 SEHNR and CDR2 FQNEAQ (reference sequence). The CDR3 length is 15 residues. Trimming pared 1 base from V and 0 bases from J, leaving 8 bases between.